Listed below are T cell receptor beta chains from one sample, sequenced in a study of cytomegalovirus exposure and HLA in healthy donors. Clones were read by immunoSEQ multiplex PCR, and TCRdb kept only the in-frame ones, dropping some. The clone table shows 70,000 to 85,000 clones, with the ten largest holding 7.5%. Sample: PBMCs. These TCRs come from a female donor in good health and CMV-seropositive. The CDR3 runs from the conserved cysteine through the conserved F or W. Fields, in order: V gene, CDR3 protein.

>TRBV27
CASSRQGRNSPLHF
>TRBV5-1
CASSVNAYEQYF
>TRBV9
CASSVGLANTDTQYF
>TRBV5-5
CASSLGTANTEAFF
>TRBV25-1
CASSDTGTGNYEQYF
>TRBV5-1
CASSSREPVSEKLFF
>TRBV9
CASWRGPNYGYTF
>TRBV5-1
CASSPPGDGYTF
>TRBV18
CASSPLSVKDTQYF
>TRBV19
CASTSGRVPGYTF
>TRBV10-2
CASKGGTGKDYGYTF
>TRBV27
CASSSQGYEQYF
>TRBV7-6
CASSLSEQGSQPQHF
>TRBV4-1
CASSRPGSQPQHF
>TRBV27
CASSLNRGQGWTEAFF
>TRBV5-6
CASSPEGDFSYEQYF